The clone carrying this T cell receptor (beta chain) was observed at least ten times. Its antigen is unidentified. This specimen belongs to a study of regulatory T cells in long-lasting Graves disease. Study-wide points: Persistent disease samples used TRBV28, TRBJ1-2 and TRBJ2-5 preferentially.

The time point here: persistent/refractory GD, antithyroid drugs over 5 years with positive TRAb. The TCR library used RNA extracted from PBMCs. Germline V gene data show CDR1 as SGHTA and CDR2 as FQGNSA. J was trimmed by 4 bases and V by 1 base; bases with no gene match: 6. The CDR3 is made up of 15 amino acids. Assembly of TCR beta libraries relied on iRepertoire HTBI primers together with Arm-PCR of CDR3 regions. In TCRdb, the multiplex PCR reads were re-called with MiXCR into one record per CDR3 protein. The table records about 460,000 distinct CDR3 sequences, roughly 23% of them present only once.

Source: peripheral blood mononuclear cells (PBMCs), taken when the disease was refractory, from a patient treated with antithyroid drugs. The receptor comes from a female donor with Graves disease. The J gene is TRBJ2-5, the V gene TRBV7-2, with 7 bases aligning to TRBD2. The CDR3, as DNA: TGTGCCAGCAGCTTAGGAGGCAGGGAGGGAGAGACCCAGTACTTC. This sequence encodes CASSLGGREGETQYF.